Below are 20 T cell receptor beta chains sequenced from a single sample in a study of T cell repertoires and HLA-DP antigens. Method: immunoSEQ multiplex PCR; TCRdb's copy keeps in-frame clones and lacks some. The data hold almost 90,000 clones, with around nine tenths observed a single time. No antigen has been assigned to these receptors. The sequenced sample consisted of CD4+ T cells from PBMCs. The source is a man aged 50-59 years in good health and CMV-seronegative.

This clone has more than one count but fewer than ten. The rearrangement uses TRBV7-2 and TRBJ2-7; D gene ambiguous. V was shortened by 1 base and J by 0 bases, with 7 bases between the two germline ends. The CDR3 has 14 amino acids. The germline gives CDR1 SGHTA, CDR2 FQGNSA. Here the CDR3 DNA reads TGTGCCAGCAGCTTAGTCAGCAGCTCCTACGAGCAGTACTTC. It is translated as CASSLVSSSYEQYF.

In DNA form, the CDR3 reads TGTGCCAGCTCACCGTCCGTGAACACTGAAGCTTTCTTT. Its translation: CASSPSVNTEAFF. The chain couples TRBV18 to TRBJ1-1; D remains ambiguous. Trimming left V 3 bases short and J 0 bases short, with 5 bases between. Germline loops: CDR1 KGHSH, CDR2 LQKENI. This CDR3 spans 13 amino acids.

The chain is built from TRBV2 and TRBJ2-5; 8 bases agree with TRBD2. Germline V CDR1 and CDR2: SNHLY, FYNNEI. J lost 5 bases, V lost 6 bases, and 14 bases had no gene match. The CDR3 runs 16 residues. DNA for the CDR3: TGTGCCAGCAGACTTAGCGCCAGCGGGAGAGGGGAGACCCAGTACTTC. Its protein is CASRLSASGRGETQYF. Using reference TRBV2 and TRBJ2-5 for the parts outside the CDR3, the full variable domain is EPEVTQTPSHQVTQMGQEVILRCVPISNHLYFYWYRQILGQKVEFLVSFYNNEISEKSEIFDDQFSVERPDGSNFTLKIRSTKLEDSAMYFCASRLSASGRGETQYFGPGTRLLVL.

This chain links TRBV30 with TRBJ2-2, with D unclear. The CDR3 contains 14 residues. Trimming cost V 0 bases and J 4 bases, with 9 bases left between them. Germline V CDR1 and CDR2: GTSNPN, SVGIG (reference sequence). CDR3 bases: TGTGCCTGGAGTGTACTACGGAGCACCGGGGAGCTGTTTTTT. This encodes CAWSVLRSTGELFF. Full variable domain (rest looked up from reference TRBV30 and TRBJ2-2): SQTIHQWPATLVQPVGSPLSLECTVEGTSNPNLYWYRQAAGRGLQLLFYSVGIGQISSEVPQNLSASRPQDRQFILSSKKLLLSDSGFYLCAWSVLRSTGELFFGEGSRLTVL.

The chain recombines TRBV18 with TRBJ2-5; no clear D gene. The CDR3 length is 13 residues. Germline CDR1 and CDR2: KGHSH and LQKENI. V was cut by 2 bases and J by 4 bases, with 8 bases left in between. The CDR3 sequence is CASSPKSRETQYF. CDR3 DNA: TGTGCCAGCTCACCAAAGAGTAGAGAGACCCAGTACTTC.

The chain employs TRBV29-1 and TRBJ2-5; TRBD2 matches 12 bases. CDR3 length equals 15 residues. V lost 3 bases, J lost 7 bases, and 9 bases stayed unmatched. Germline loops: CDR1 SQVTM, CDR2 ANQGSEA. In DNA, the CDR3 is TGCAGCGTTGAGGCTAGCGGGAGGGTGAGAGGGACCCAGTACTTC. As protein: CSVEASGRVRGTQYF.

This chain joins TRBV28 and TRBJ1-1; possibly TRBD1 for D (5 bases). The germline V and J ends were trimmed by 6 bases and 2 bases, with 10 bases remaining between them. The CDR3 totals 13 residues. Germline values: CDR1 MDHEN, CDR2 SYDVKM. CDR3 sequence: CASRGTVNTEAFF. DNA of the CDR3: TGTGCCAGCAGGGGGACGGTAAACACTGAAGCTTTCTTT.

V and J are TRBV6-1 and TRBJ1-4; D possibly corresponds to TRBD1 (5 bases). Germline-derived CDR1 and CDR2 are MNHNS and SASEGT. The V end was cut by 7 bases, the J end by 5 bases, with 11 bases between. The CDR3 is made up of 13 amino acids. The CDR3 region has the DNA TGTGCCAGCAATGGGGGACCAAATGAAAAACTGTTTTTT. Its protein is CASNGGPNEKLFF.

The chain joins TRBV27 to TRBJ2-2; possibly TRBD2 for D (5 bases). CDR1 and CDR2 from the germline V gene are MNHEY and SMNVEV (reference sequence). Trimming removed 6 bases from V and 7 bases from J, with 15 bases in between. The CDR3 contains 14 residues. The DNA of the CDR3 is TGTGCCAGCAGCCGGGGAGAGGGTTTCGGGGAGCTGTTTTTT. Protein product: CASSRGEGFGELFF.

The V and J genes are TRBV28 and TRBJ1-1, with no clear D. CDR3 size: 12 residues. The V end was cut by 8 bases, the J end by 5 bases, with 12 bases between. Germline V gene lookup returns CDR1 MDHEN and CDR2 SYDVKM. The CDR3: CASRSGGTEAFF. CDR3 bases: TGTGCCAGCCGATCGGGCGGTACTGAAGCTTTCTTT.

The CDR3 is CASSGEPWTGGSYEQYF. CDR3 bases: TGCGCCAGCAGTGGAGAACCTTGGACAGGGGGCTCCTACGAGCAGTACTTC. This chain connects TRBV10-1 to TRBJ2-7; 10 bases are a match to TRBD1. V shed 4 bases and J 0 bases; nucleotides not matched to a gene: 9. The germline V gene encodes CDR1 WNHNN and CDR2 SYGVQD (reference sequence). This CDR3 has 17 residues.

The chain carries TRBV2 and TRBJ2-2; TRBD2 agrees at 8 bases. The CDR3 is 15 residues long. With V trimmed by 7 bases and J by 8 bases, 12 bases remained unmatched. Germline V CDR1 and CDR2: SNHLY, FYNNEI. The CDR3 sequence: CASNKREYNLGELFF. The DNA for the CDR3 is TGTGCCAGCAATAAGCGGGAGTACAATTTAGGGGAGCTGTTTTTT. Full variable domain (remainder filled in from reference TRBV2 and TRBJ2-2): EPEVTQTPSHQVTQMGQEVILRCVPISNHLYFYWYRQILGQKVEFLVSFYNNEISEKSEIFDDQFSVERPDGSNFTLKIRSTKLEDSAMYFCASNKREYNLGELFFGEGSRLTVL.

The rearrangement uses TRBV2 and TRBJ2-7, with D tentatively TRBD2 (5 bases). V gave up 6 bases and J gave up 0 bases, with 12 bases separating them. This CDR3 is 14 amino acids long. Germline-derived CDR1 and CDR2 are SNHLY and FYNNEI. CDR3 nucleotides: TGTGCCAGCAGGGACTCACAAGACTCCTACGAGCAGTACTTC. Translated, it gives CASRDSQDSYEQYF.

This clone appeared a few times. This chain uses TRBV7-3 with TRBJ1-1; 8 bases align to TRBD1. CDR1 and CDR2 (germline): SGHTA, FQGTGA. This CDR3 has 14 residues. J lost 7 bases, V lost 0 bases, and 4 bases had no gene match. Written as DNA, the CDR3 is TGTGCCAGCAGCTTAACCCACAGGGGGGGTGAAGCTTTCTTT. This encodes CASSLTHRGGEAFF. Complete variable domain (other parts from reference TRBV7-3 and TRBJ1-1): GAGVSQTPSNKVTEKGKYVELRCDPISGHTALYWYRQSLGQGPEFLIYFQGTGAADDSGLPNDRFFAVRPEGSVSTLKIQRTERGDSAVYLCASSLTHRGGEAFFGQGTRLTVV.

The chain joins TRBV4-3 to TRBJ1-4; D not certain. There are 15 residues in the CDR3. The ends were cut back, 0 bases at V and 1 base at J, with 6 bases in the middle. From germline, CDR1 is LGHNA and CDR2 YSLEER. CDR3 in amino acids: CASSQDLLTNEKLFF. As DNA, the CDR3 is TGCGCCAGCAGCCAAGATCTCTTAACTAATGAAAAACTGTTTTTT.

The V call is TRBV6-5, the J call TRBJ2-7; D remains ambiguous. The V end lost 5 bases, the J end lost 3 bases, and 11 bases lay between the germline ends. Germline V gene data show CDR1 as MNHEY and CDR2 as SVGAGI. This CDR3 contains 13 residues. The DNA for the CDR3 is TGTGCCAGCAGTCCCGACTCTAACTACGAGCAGTACTTC. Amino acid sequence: CASSPDSNYEQYF.

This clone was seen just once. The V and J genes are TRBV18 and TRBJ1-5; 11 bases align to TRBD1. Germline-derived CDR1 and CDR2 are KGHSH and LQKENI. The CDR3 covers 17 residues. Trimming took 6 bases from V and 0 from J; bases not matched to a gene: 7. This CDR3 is CASSGTGGPYSNQPQHF. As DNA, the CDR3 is TGTGCCAGCTCGGGGACAGGGGGTCCGTATAGCAATCAGCCCCAGCATTTT.

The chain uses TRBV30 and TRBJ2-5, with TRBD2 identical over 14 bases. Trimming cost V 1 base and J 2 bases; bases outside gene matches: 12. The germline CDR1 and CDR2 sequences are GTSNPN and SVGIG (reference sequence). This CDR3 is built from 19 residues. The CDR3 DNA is TGTGCCTGGAGTGAAACTGGACTAGCGGGGGGTCCCCTACAAGAGACCCAGTACTTC. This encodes CAWSETGLAGGPLQETQYF. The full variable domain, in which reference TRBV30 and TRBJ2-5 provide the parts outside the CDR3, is SQTIHQWPATLVQPVGSPLSLECTVEGTSNPNLYWYRQAAGRGLQLLFYSVGIGQISSEVPQNLSASRPQDRQFILSSKKLLLSDSGFYLCAWSETGLAGGPLQETQYFGPGTRLLVL.

As DNA, the CDR3 is TGTGCCAGCGGGGACAGGGCGAACACTGAAGCTTTCTTT. Its translation: CASGDRANTEAFF. The genes are TRBV6-5 and TRBJ1-1, with 9 bases lining up with TRBD1. Germline V lookup: CDR1 MNHEY, CDR2 SVGAGI. This CDR3 region has 13 residues. Germline trimming cut 8 bases from V and 1 base from J; bases unmatched to any gene: 2.

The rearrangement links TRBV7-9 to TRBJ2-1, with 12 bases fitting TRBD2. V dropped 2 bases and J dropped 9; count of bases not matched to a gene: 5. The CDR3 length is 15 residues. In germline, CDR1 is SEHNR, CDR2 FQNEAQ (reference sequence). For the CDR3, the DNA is TGTGCCAGCAGCTTAAATCTAGCGGGAGGGGTTGAGCAGTTCTTC. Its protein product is CASSLNLAGGVEQFF.